A selection of T cell receptor beta chains follows, all from one sample in a study of T cell clones after liver transplantation. Profiling relied on immunoSEQ multiplex PCR, and the TCRdb table lists in-frame clones only, not all of them. The repertoire holds roughly 62,000 clones, with about 70% as singletons. The specimen was CD4+ T cells from blood, collected at the approximately 15-month timepoint. The receptors were sampled from a human patient who received a liver transplant. Some of the T cells might come from the graft donor. CDR3s include the opening cysteine and the closing phenylalanine or tryptophan. The D gene is left open where the match is weak. A row's size may be missing; if present it is once, few, many or a size class.

d_call	clone_size	j_call	v_call	cdr3_aa	cdr3_nt
TRBD2	NA	TRBJ2-7	TRBV18	CASSPGGGKQYF	TGTGCCAGCTCACCCGGGGGGGGGAAGCAGTACTTC
NA	NA	TRBJ1-3	TRBV28	CASRRGAEGNTIYF	TGTGCCAGCCGTAGGGGGGCTGAAGGAAACACCATATATTTT
NA	NA	TRBJ2-1	TRBV6-6	CASSYSLVHEQFF	TGTGCCAGCAGTTACTCGCTAGTCCATGAGCAGTTCTTC
NA	NA	TRBJ2-2	TRBV18	CASSPPGGRTGELFF	TGTGCCAGCTCACCACCGGGCGGACGAACCGGGGAGCTGTTTTTT
TRBD2	NA	TRBJ2-3	TRBV28	CASSTGGTDTQYF	TGTGCCAGCAGTACGGGAGGGACAGATACGCAGTATTTT
TRBD2	NA	TRBJ2-7	TRBV5-4	CASSPQAAGGSYEQYF	TGTGCCAGCAGCCCCCAAGCCGCGGGGGGCTCCTACGAGCAGTACTTC
NA	few	TRBJ1-1	TRBV7-9	CASSFGGNTEAFF	TGTGCCAGCAGCTTTGGGGGAAACACTGAAGCTTTCTTT
NA	NA	TRBJ1-1	TRBV18	CASSQEQTYGTEAFF	TGTGCCAGCTCACAGGAGCAGACTTACGGAACTGAAGCTTTCTTT
NA	NA	TRBJ2-5	TRBV29-1	CSVGFFRVEETQYF	TGCAGCGTGGGCTTTTTCAGGGTGGAGGAGACCCAGTACTTC
TRBD2	few	TRBJ2-3	TRBV5-1	CASSLASRGADTQYF	TGCGCCAGCAGCTTGGCTTCGCGGGGGGCAGATACGCAGTATTTT
TRBD1	NA	TRBJ1-4	TRBV28	CASSPETGREKLFF	TGTGCCAGCAGTCCCGAGACAGGGAGGGAAAAACTGTTTTTT
TRBD1	NA	TRBJ1-4	TRBV4-2	CASSLGQGEEKLFF	TGTGCCAGCAGCCTGGGACAGGGCGAGGAAAAACTGTTTTTT
NA	NA	TRBJ2-2	TRBV5-1	CASSLQGTNTGELFF	TGCGCCAGCAGCTTGCAGGGGACGAACACCGGGGAGCTGTTTTTT
NA	NA	TRBJ2-1	TRBV30	CAWSLSRSSYNEQFF	TGTGCCTGGAGTCTTAGCCGTTCCTCCTACAATGAGCAGTTCTTC
TRBD2	few	TRBJ2-7	TRBV5-6	CASSLEGTSYTF	TGTGCCAGCAGCTTGGAGGGGACTAGCTATACTTTC
TRBD1	NA	TRBJ1-1	TRBV30	CAWNIDRGSEAFF	TGTGCCTGGAATATAGACAGGGGCTCTGAAGCTTTCTTT
NA	NA	TRBJ2-2	TRBV18	CASSPQAGSNTGELFF	TGTGCCAGCTCACCACAGGCAGGGTCGAACACCGGGGAGCTGTTTTTT
NA	NA	TRBJ2-5	TRBV30	CARRGQGKTQYF	TGTGCCCGCAGAGGGCAGGGAAAGACCCAGTACTTC
TRBD1	NA	TRBJ1-3	TRBV2	CASSEGQGNTIYF	TGTGCCAGCAGTGAGGGACAGGGGAACACCATATATTTT
TRBD2	many	TRBJ2-1	TRBV5-1	CASSPGGADGNEQFF	TGCGCCAGCAGCCCCGGGGGGGCGGATGGCAATGAGCAGTTCTTC
TRBD1	once	TRBJ2-1	TRBV6-1	CASSSGQMYNEQFF	TGTGCCAGCAGCTCGGGACAGATGTACAATGAGCAGTTCTTC
TRBD1	NA	TRBJ2-2	TRBV2	CASSVLTGEGELFF	TGTGCCAGCAGTGTTCTTACAGGGGAAGGGGAGCTGTTTTTT
NA	NA	TRBJ2-1	TRBV7-2	CASSPSRGREQFF	TGTGCCAGCAGCCCCTCGCGGGGCAGGGAGCAGTTCTTC
NA	NA	TRBJ2-5	TRBV30	CAWSSQRETQYF	TGTGCCTGGAGTAGCCAGCGGGAGACCCAGTACTTC
TRBD1	once	TRBJ1-5	TRBV7-2	CASSAGTGNNQPQHF	TGTGCCAGCAGCGCCGGGACAGGGAACAATCAGCCCCAGCATTTT
NA	NA	TRBJ2-1	TRBV2	CASCRGTYNEQFF	TGTGCCAGCTGTCGGGGTACCTACAATGAGCAGTTCTTC
NA	NA	TRBJ1-2	TRBV6-1	CASSGEREAANYGYTF	TGTGCCAGCAGTGGGGAAAGGGAGGCGGCTAACTATGGCTACACCTTC
NA	NA	TRBJ1-6	TRBV4-1	CASSEEVVSPLHF	TGCGCCAGCAGCGAGGAGGTGGTTTCACCCCTCCACTTT
NA	NA	TRBJ2-5	TRBV5-4	CASSLDARVGETQYF	TGTGCCAGCAGCTTGGACGCCCGGGTCGGAGAGACCCAGTACTTC
NA	few	TRBJ2-1	TRBV6-1	CASSERAGQTSSYNEQFF	TGTGCCAGCAGTGAAAGGGCAGGGCAGACGAGCTCCTACAATGAGCAGTTCTTC
NA	NA	TRBJ2-5	TRBV2	CASSEESGGETQYF	TGTGCCAGCAGTGAAGAGTCTGGCGGGGAGACCCAGTACTTC
NA	once	TRBJ2-3	TRBV6-6	CASSRDITDTQYF	TGTGCCAGCAGCCGGGACATCACAGATACGCAGTATTTT
TRBD2	NA	TRBJ2-3	TRBV13	CASSLLGTRSADTQYF	TGTGCCAGCAGCTTATTGGGGACTAGGTCGGCAGATACGCAGTATTTT